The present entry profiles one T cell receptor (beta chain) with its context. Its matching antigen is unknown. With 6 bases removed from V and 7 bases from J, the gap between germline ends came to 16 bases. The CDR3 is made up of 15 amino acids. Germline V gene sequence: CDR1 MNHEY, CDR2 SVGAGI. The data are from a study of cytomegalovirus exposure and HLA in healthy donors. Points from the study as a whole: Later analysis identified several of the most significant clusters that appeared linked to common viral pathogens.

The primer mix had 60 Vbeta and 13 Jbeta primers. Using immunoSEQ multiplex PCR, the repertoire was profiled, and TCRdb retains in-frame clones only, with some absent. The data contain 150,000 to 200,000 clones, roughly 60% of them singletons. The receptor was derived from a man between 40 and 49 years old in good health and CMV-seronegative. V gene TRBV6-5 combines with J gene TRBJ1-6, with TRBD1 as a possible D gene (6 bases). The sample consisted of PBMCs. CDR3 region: CASSPSDRFNSPLHF. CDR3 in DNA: TGTGCCAGCAGCCCCTCAGACAGGTTCAATTCACCCCTCCACTTT.